These T cell receptor beta chains were read from a single sample in a study of blood T cell repertoires in COVID-19. The method was immunoSEQ multiplex PCR; TCRdb's version includes in-frame clones alone and lacks a portion of them. The table has about 200,000 clones, around 90% seen once. Sequencing used PBMCs or T cells enriched from blood (not recorded which). The receptors derive from a woman between 18 and 29 years old who had recovered from COVID-19. CDR3s include the opening cysteine and the closing phenylalanine or tryptophan. D genes are given only for firm matches. Some rows have no size entry. The others give once, few or many, or a class for an expanded clone.

TRBJ1-1 NA NA TRBV28 TGTGCCAGCAGTTTAGGGCGTGGCACTGAAGCTTTCTTT CASSLGRGTEAFF
TRBJ2-2 TRBD1 NA TRBV5-1 TGCGCCAGCAGCCCAGGGGGCAACACCGGGGAGCTGTTTTTT CASSPGGNTGELFF
TRBJ2-7 TRBD1 NA TRBV27 TGTGCCAGCAGTTTATACTGGGACAGGGGACCCTACGAGCAGTACTTC CASSLYWDRGPYEQYF
TRBJ2-2 TRBD1 few TRBV3-1/TRBV3-2 TGTGCCAGCAGCCATGCCACCGGGACAGGGGTCACCGGGGAGCTGTTTTTT CASSHATGTGVTGELFF
TRBJ1-2 TRBD1 NA TRBV28 TGTGCCAGTTCAACGGAGGGGGCGGTAGCTAACTATGGCTACACCTTC CASSTEGAVANYGYTF
TRBJ1-2 NA NA TRBV20-1 TGCAGTGCTAGTATCGGGCCGGGGGTTGGCTACACCTTC CSASIGPGVGYTF
TRBJ1-1 TRBD1 NA TRBV5-1 TGCGCCAGCAGCCACGGGACAGGGCCGTCCCCCTACATGAACACTGAAGCTTTCTTT CASSHGTGPSPYMNTEAFF
TRBJ1-2 TRBD1 few TRBV6-5 TGTGCCAGCAGGGGGACAGCTAACTATGGCTACACCTTC CASRGTANYGYTF
TRBJ2-7 NA NA TRBV10-3 TGTGCCATCAGTGAGCAGTTGCAGGGGATGCAGTACTTC CAISEQLQGMQYF
TRBJ1-5 NA NA TRBV28 TGTGCCAGCAGTCTCCCACCCCCGACAGCACAAACCGATAGCAATCAGCCCCAGCATTTT CASSLPPPTAQTDSNQPQHF
TRBJ2-5 NA NA TRBV12-3/TRBV12-4 TGTGCCAGCCGCAGAGGTCAGACCCAGTACTTC CASRRGQTQYF
TRBJ1-3 NA NA TRBV5-6 TGTGCCAGCAGCTTGGGAGGAGGGGTCCCCACCGGAAACACCATATATTTT CASSLGGGVPTGNTIYF
TRBJ1-2 NA NA TRBV7-2 TGTGCCAGCAGCCCCGGGTACAACTATGGCTACACCTTC CASSPGYNYGYTF
TRBJ1-2 TRBD1 NA TRBV28 TGTGCCAGCAGTTTATCGGTGACAGGGGCCTATGGCTACACCTTC CASSLSVTGAYGYTF
TRBJ1-2 TRBD1 NA TRBV9 TGTGCCAGCAGCATCGGGACAGGTGAACTCGGCTATGGCTACACCTTC CASSIGTGELGYGYTF
TRBJ1-6 TRBD1 NA TRBV5-1 TGCGCCAGCAGCAATGGACAGGGTCTTGAACCCCTCCACTTT CASSNGQGLEPLHF
TRBJ2-1 TRBD1 NA TRBV18 TGTGCCAGCTCACCTTGGGACAGGGACTACAATGAGCAGTTCTTC CASSPWDRDYNEQFF
TRBJ2-3 NA NA TRBV2 TGTGCCAGCAGTGAAGGTCTTTATGATACGCAGTATTTT CASSEGLYDTQYF
TRBJ1-5 NA NA TRBV6-1 TGTGCCAGCAGTGAAGCGGCAGAACGGGGTCAGCCCCAGCATTTT CASSEAAERGQPQHF
TRBJ2-1 TRBD2 NA TRBV24-1 TGTGCCACCAGTGCGGGACTAAACTACAATGAGCAGTTCTTC CATSAGLNYNEQFF
TRBJ2-1 NA NA TRBV28 TGTGCCAGCAGCTCTTTCCATTCAGGGTCCTACAATGAGCAGTTCTTC CASSSFHSGSYNEQFF
TRBJ1-1 NA few TRBV28 TGTGCCACCCGGGGGGGAAGCATGAACACTGAAGCTTTCTTT CATRGGSMNTEAFF
TRBJ1-1 NA once TRBV12-3/TRBV12-4 TGTGCCAGCAGTTTTCAGGGGAACACTGAAGCTTTCTTT CASSFQGNTEAFF
TRBJ2-5 NA NA TRBV28 TGTGCCAGCAGTTTCGCTACCCTCCTGGAGACCCAGTACTTC CASSFATLLETQYF
TRBJ2-2 NA NA TRBV2 TGTGCCAGCAGTGTGATCCGGGGGAACACCGGGGAGCTGTTTTTT CASSVIRGNTGELFF
TRBJ2-1 NA NA TRBV27 TGTGCCAGCAGTTGGATGGGCGGGCTACACTCCTCTGAAGAGCAGTTCTTC CASSWMGGLHSSEEQFF
TRBJ2-4 NA NA TRBV29-1 TGCAGCGTTGCGAACAGGCTAGCCAAAAACATTCAGTACTTC CSVANRLAKNIQYF
TRBJ2-7 TRBD1 NA TRBV27 TGTGCCAGCAGGAAAGGGACAGGGGATGGTACCTACGAGCAGTACTTC CASRKGTGDGTYEQYF
TRBJ1-4 NA NA TRBV2 TGTGCCAGCAGGGCAGCTAATGAAAAACTGTTTTTT CASRAANEKLFF
TRBJ2-1 TRBD1 NA TRBV25-1 TGTGCCAGCAAGGGACAGGGCAATGAGCAGTTCTTC CASKGQGNEQFF
TRBJ2-5 TRBD1 NA TRBV19 TGTGCCACGGCCCAGACAGGGGCTTTACGTGAGACCCAGTACTTC CATAQTGALRETQYF
TRBJ1-1 NA NA TRBV29-1 TGCAGCGTTGAAGATCAGGCGGGCACTGAAGCTTTCTTT CSVEDQAGTEAFF
TRBJ1-2 TRBD1 NA TRBV13 TGTGCCAGCAGCTTCCGCCTCTCGAGCGGGCAGGGGGACGGAGGCTACACCTTC CASSFRLSSGQGDGGYTF
TRBJ2-7 TRBD1 NA TRBV18 TGTGCCAGCTCACCACCTCTCGGACAGGTCTCCTACGAGCAGTACTTC CASSPPLGQVSYEQYF
TRBJ2-5 NA NA TRBV10-3 TGTGCCATCAGTGGAGACAGGCCACAAGAGACCCAGTACTTC CAISGDRPQETQYF
TRBJ2-5 NA NA TRBV5-1 TGCGCCAGCAGCTTGGCAACGGGGGGCCGAGAGACCCAGTACTTC CASSLATGGRETQYF
TRBJ2-7 TRBD1 NA TRBV28 TGTGCCAGCAGTATTACGGGACAGAAGACCTACGAGCAGTACTTC CASSITGQKTYEQYF
TRBJ1-2 TRBD1 NA TRBV27 TGTGCCAGCAGTTTAGTGGGCAGGGGGCATGGCTACACCTTC CASSLVGRGHGYTF
TRBJ1-4 TRBD1 NA TRBV10-3 TGTGCCATCAGTGAGTCGGGACAGTTTAATGAAAAACTGTTTTTT CAISESGQFNEKLFF
TRBJ1-5 NA NA TRBV5-1 TGCGCCAGCAGCTTGTCGGGGGGAAGCAATCAGCCCCAGCATTTT CASSLSGGSNQPQHF
TRBJ1-6 NA NA TRBV11-2 TGTGCCAGCAGCAGTACAGGGTTCTTTGCGGACCTTTATAATTCACCCCTCCACTTT CASSSTGFFADLYNSPLHF
TRBJ2-2 TRBD1 NA TRBV3-1/TRBV3-2 TGTGCCAGCAGCCAAGCTTTATTGGACAGGGTGGTTCCCGGGGAGCTGTTTTTT CASSQALLDRVVPGELFF
TRBJ1-5 TRBD1 NA TRBV7-2 TGTGCCAGCAGCCCCGGACAGGGGGCCAATCAGCCCCAGCATTTT CASSPGQGANQPQHF
TRBJ2-7 NA NA TRBV2 TGTGCCAGCCTTGCCAGGGTCTCCGAGCAGTACTTC CASLARVSEQYF